The text below deals with one TCR beta chain. Tumor samples were taken before definitive surgery or chemotherapy. The data were produced by immunoSEQ multiplex PCR, yet TCRdb's version contains in-frame clones alone and is incomplete. The sample carries over 8,500 clones, about 85% recorded once. The data stem from a study of high-grade serous ovarian cancer treatment subgroups. This CDR3 comprises 14 residues. The germline CDR1 and CDR2 sequences are SGHAT and FQNNGV. Sequencing input: tumor tissue. The genes are TRBV11-2 and TRBJ2-5, with a tentative D call TRBD2 (6 bases). The better agreement between TRBJ2-7 and the DNA end casts doubt on the J call. The source is a human donor with high-grade serous ovarian cancer. The CDR3 loop is CASSWGESSYEQYF. The CDR3 DNA reads TGTGCCAGCAGCTGGGGGGAGAGCTCCTACGAGCAGTACTTC.